These 21 T cell receptor beta chains were sequenced from one sample in a study of cytomegalovirus exposure and HLA in healthy donors. PCR involved 60 Vbeta and 13 Jbeta primers. Using immunoSEQ multiplex PCR, the repertoire was profiled, and TCRdb retains in-frame clones only, with some absent. The repertoire has over 150,000 clones, 60% to 85% of them found once; the top ten carry roughly 4%. Sequenced input: PBMCs. The receptor set was obtained from a middle-aged woman in good health and CMV-seronegative.

This clone was seen a single time. The V and J genes are TRBV30 and TRBJ1-5; TRBD1 aligns across 11 bases. CDR1 and CDR2 from the germline V gene are GTSNPN and SVGIG (reference sequence). After removal of 1 base from V and 9 bases from J, the junction contained 5 bases not matched to a gene. The CDR3 totals 14 residues. The CDR3 sequence: CAWSGTGGYPPQHF. In nucleotides, the CDR3 is TGTGCCTGGAGTGGGACAGGGGGCTATCCGCCCCAGCATTTT.

This chain joins TRBV11-3 and TRBJ2-1; a possible D gene is TRBD2 (6 bases). Germline V gene data show CDR1 as SGHNT and CDR2 as YENEEA. V shed 4 bases and J shed 0 bases, with 10 bases lying between them. This CDR3 is 15 amino acids long. Here the CDR3 DNA reads TGTGCCAGCAGCTACGACGGGAGCTCCTACAATGAGCAGTTCTTC. Protein product: CASSYDGSSYNEQFF.

The V gene is TRBV12-5, the J gene TRBJ2-1; TRBD2 matches at 10 bases. CDR1 and CDR2 (germline): LGHNT, FRNRAP. The V segment lost 6 bases and the J segment 6 bases; nucleotides outside the gene matches: 11. This CDR3 is built from 16 residues. CDR3 sequence reads: CASGRLSGGAFNEQFF. The CDR3 DNA reads TGTGCTAGTGGCCGACTCAGCGGGGGGGCCTTCAATGAGCAGTTCTTC.

This clone was detected a few times. The chain joins TRBV4-2 to TRBJ2-1; 13 bases are shared with TRBD2. The CDR3 has 22 residues. In germline, CDR1 is LGHNA, CDR2 YNFKEQ. Trimming took 1 base from V and 3 from J; bases not matched to a gene: 18. The CDR3 bases are TGTGCCAGCAGCCAAGTACGGAGAGTCACTAGCGGGGGGGCTTTGGTCTACAATGAGCAGTTCTTC. It specifies CASSQVRRVTSGGALVYNEQFF.

This clone is a singleton in its sample. The rearrangement joins TRBV6-1 to TRBJ1-5; D is undetermined. The CDR3 is 12 amino acids. Trimming shortened V by 3 bases and J by 7 bases, and 7 bases separated the two germline ends. Germline loops: CDR1 MNHNS, CDR2 SASEGT. The CDR3 here is CASSESRQPQHF. The DNA for the CDR3 is TGTGCCAGCAGTGAGAGTCGGCAGCCCCAGCATTTT.

The V gene is TRBV27, the J gene TRBJ1-2; TRBD1 matches 9 bases. After removal of 5 bases from V and 7 bases from J, the junction contained 8 bases not matched to a gene. The CDR3 contains 14 residues. In germline, CDR1 is MNHEY, CDR2 SMNVEV (reference sequence). DNA for the CDR3: TGTGCCAGCAGTCGACAGGGGGTACGGGGTGGCTACACCTTC. It yields the protein CASSRQGVRGGYTF.

The chain employs TRBV5-1 and TRBJ2-7; 9 bases line up with TRBD2. The germline gives CDR1 SGHRS, CDR2 YFSETQ. Trimming cost V 3 bases and J 0 bases; bases outside gene matches: 4. This CDR3 has 15 amino acids. The DNA of the CDR3 is TGCGCCAGCAGCTCACTTAGCGGGAGCTCCTACGAGCAGTACTTC. This encodes CASSSLSGSSYEQYF. The whole variable domain, remainder taken from reference TRBV5-1 and TRBJ2-7, is KAGVTQTPRYLIKTRGQQVTLSCSPISGHRSVSWYQQTPGQGLQFLFEYFSETQRNKGNFPGRFSGRQFSNSRSEMNVSTLELGDSALYLCASSSLSGSSYEQYFGPGTRLTVT.

This rearrangement joins TRBV6-5 to TRBJ2-1; 10 bases fit TRBD2. The V segment lost 10 bases and the J segment 5 bases; nucleotides outside the gene matches: 8. Per germline, CDR1 MNHEY and CDR2 SVGAGI. CDR3 length equals 14 residues. The CDR3 protein is CATQGLARNNEQFF. CDR3 coding DNA: TGTGCCACCCAGGGACTAGCGAGAAACAATGAGCAGTTCTTC.

CDR3 nucleotide sequence: TGTGCCTGGAACAGGTACAATCAGCCCCAGCATTTT. Translating gives CAWNRYNQPQHF. The chain couples TRBV30 to TRBJ1-5; a possible D gene is TRBD1 (5 bases). The CDR3 has 12 residues. Germline lookup yields CDR1 GTSNPN and CDR2 SVGIG (reference sequence). V was shortened by 4 bases and J by 3 bases, with 7 bases between the two germline ends. The whole variable domain, remainder taken from reference TRBV30 and TRBJ1-5, is SQTIHQWPATLVQPVGSPLSLECTVEGTSNPNLYWYRQAAGRGLQLLFYSVGIGQISSEVPQNLSASRPQDRQFILSSKKLLLSDSGFYLCAWNRYNQPQHFGDGTRLSIL.

V is TRBV7-9 and J is TRBJ2-7, with D uncertain. The CDR3 covers 14 residues. The germline gives CDR1 SEHNR, CDR2 FQNEAQ (reference sequence). The V gene lost 2 bases and the J gene lost 3 bases, with 11 bases spanning the gap. CDR3 loop: CASSLLGWSYEQYF. The CDR3 DNA reads as TGTGCCAGCAGCTTACTCGGCTGGAGCTACGAGCAGTACTTC.

This rearrangement joins TRBV5-8 to TRBJ2-1; TRBD2 matches 11 bases. The CDR3 totals 17 residues. The germline gives CDR1 SGHTS, CDR2 YDEGEE. V lost 0 bases to trimming and J lost 5 bases; unmatched junction nucleotides: 7. Here the CDR3 reads CASSLDGSGRAHNEQFF. CDR3 coding DNA: TGTGCCAGCAGCTTGGATGGTAGCGGGAGGGCCCACAATGAGCAGTTCTTC.

This chain links TRBV5-1 with TRBJ1-5; 7 bases are a match to TRBD1. The CDR3 sequence is 15 residues long. Germline CDR1 and CDR2: SGHRS and YFSETQ. V lost 3 bases and J lost 7; bases outside the gene matches: 10. The CDR3 region is CASSWGDRDGQPQHF. CDR3 DNA: TGCGCCAGCAGCTGGGGTGACAGGGACGGACAGCCCCAGCATTTT.

The CDR3 sequence: CASSLERRGTNYGYTF. The DNA for the CDR3 is TGTGCCAGCAGCTTAGAACGGCGCGGGACTAACTATGGCTACACCTTC. This rearrangement joins TRBV11-2 to TRBJ1-2; the D is unclear. CDR1 is SGHAT and CDR2 is FQNNGV in the germline V gene. This CDR3 is 16 amino acids long. V shed 0 bases and J shed 0 bases, with 11 bases lying between them.

The rearrangement joins TRBV5-4 to TRBJ1-1; 8 bases align to TRBD1. CDR3 length equals 16 residues. Germline V gene sequence: CDR1 SGHNT, CDR2 YYREEE (reference sequence). After removal of 0 bases from V and 4 bases from J, the junction contained 8 bases not matched to a gene. CDR3 coding DNA: TGTGCCAGCAGCTTGGCCCGGTACAGGGGGGCCACTGAAGCTTTCTTT. Translating it yields CASSLARYRGATEAFF.

In this sample, this clone turned up once. The chain is built from TRBV2 and TRBJ2-2; D possibly corresponds to TRBD1 (6 bases). This CDR3 is 14 amino acids long. V dropped 6 bases and J dropped 11 bases, with 19 bases sitting between them. Germline V gene data show CDR1 as SNHLY and CDR2 as FYNNEI. The CDR3 region is CASSLLWTAEELFF. The CDR3 DNA follows: TGTGCCAGCAGCCTACTTTGGACAGCAGAAGAGCTGTTTTTT. Full variable domain (rest looked up from reference TRBV2 and TRBJ2-2): EPEVTQTPSHQVTQMGQEVILRCVPISNHLYFYWYRQILGQKVEFLVSFYNNEISEKSEIFDDQFSVERPDGSNFTLKIRSTKLEDSAMYFCASSLLWTAEELFFGEGSRLTVL.

V and J are TRBV14 and TRBJ1-2; D ambiguous. The germline V gene has CDR1 SGHDN and CDR2 FVKESK. Trimming removed 6 bases at V and 2 bases at J, with 10 bases between. The CDR3 covers 13 residues. The CDR3 bases are TGTGCCAGCAGTCCTGGCCCAAACTATGGCTACACCTTC. Translation gives CASSPGPNYGYTF.

The chain recombines TRBV27 with TRBJ2-4, with 9 bases identical to TRBD1. Per germline, CDR1 MNHEY and CDR2 SMNVEV (reference sequence). This CDR3 is built from 13 residues. Trimming cost V 6 bases and J 6 bases; bases outside gene matches: 3. As DNA, the CDR3 is TGTGCCAGCAGCCGGACAGGGGTAAACATTCAGTACTTC. It yields the protein CASSRTGVNIQYF.

The chain is built from TRBV5-8 and TRBJ1-2; D is perhaps TRBD1 (5 bases). Germline V gene sequence: CDR1 SGHTS, CDR2 YDEGEE. Trimming took off 2 bases at V and 4 bases at J, with 12 bases between the two ends. This CDR3 has 14 amino acids. The CDR3: CASSLKGSPYGYTF. Here the CDR3 DNA reads TGTGCCAGCAGCTTAAAGGGGTCCCCCTATGGCTACACCTTC. The whole variable domain, filled in from reference TRBV5-8 and TRBJ1-2, reads EAGVTQSPTHLIKTRGQQATLRCSPISGHTSVYWYQQALGLGLQFLLWYDEGEERNRGNFPPRFSGRQFPNYSSELNVNALELEDSALYLCASSLKGSPYGYTFGSGTRLTVV.

The V call is TRBV13, the J call TRBJ2-6; 8 bases fit TRBD1. V lost 3 bases and J lost 0; bases outside the gene matches: 4. The germline gives CDR1 PRHDT, CDR2 FYEKMQ (reference sequence). This CDR3 has 17 residues. The DNA for the CDR3 is TGTGCCAGCAGCTTGACAGGGGTTAGCTCTGGGGCCAACGTCCTGACTTTC. Protein: CASSLTGVSSGANVLTF.

The rearrangement uses TRBV9 and TRBJ1-5; 8 nucleotides agree with TRBD1. Germline lookup yields CDR1 SGDLS and CDR2 YYNGEE. The CDR3 totals 15 residues. V trimming: 3 bases; J trimming: 3 bases; junction bases outside the gene matches: 5. In nucleotides, the CDR3 is TGTGCCAGCAGCGAGACAGGGGACAACAATCAGCCCCAGCATTTT. Translating gives CASSETGDNNQPQHF.

The CDR3 DNA sequence: TGTGCCAGCAGAGAACAGGGGACGGAAAAACTGTTTTTT. Translating gives CASREQGTEKLFF. V and J are TRBV6-5 and TRBJ1-4; 7 nucleotides align to TRBD1. V lost 6 bases, J lost 8 bases, and 6 bases stayed unmatched. This CDR3 contains 13 residues. The V gene's germline CDR1 is MNHEY and CDR2 SVGAGI.